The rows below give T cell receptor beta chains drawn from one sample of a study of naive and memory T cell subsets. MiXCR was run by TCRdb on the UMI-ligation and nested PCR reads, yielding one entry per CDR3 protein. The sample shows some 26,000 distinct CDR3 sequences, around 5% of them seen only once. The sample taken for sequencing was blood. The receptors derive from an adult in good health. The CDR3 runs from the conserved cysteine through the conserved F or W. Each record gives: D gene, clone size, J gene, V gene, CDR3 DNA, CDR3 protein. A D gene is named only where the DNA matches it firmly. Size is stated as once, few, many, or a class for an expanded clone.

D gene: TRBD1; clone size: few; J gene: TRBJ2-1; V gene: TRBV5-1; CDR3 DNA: TGCGCCAGCAGCTTGGCCATTAGGGGACAGGGGTACTACAATGAGCAGTTCTTC; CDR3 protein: CASSLAIRGQGYYNEQFF
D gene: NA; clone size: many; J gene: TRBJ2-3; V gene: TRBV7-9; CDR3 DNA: TGTGCCAGCAGCTTAGGACACCTGGGAGATACGCAGTATTTT; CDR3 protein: CASSLGHLGDTQYF
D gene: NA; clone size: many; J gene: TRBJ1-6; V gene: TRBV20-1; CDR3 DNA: TGCAGTGCCCCCCATGGGGTCCGGGACTCACCCCTCCACTTT; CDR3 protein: CSAPHGVRDSPLHF
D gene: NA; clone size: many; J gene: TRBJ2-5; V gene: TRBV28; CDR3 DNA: TGTGCCAGCAGTTTACATGGCAGGGGGGAAGAGACCCAGTACTTC; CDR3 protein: CASSLHGRGEETQYF
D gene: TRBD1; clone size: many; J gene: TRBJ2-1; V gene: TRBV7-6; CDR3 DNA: TGTGCCAGCAGCATAGAGGACAGGGCGTCCTACAATGAGCAGTTCTTC; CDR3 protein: CASSIEDRASYNEQFF
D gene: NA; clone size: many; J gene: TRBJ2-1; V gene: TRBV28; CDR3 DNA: TGTGCCAGCAGCCGGGCCAATGAGCAGTTCTTC; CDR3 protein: CASSRANEQFF
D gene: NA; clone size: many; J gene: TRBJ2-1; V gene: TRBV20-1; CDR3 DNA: TGCAGTGCTCCCAATTCCACGGGTGCTTCCTACAATGAGCAGTTCTTC; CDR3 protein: CSAPNSTGASYNEQFF
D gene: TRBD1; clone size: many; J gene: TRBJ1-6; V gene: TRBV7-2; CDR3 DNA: TGTGCCAGCAGCTTACCACCGACAGGGCGTTCACCCCTCCACTTT; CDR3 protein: CASSLPPTGRSPLHF
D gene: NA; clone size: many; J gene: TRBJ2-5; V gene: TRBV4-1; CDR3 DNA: TGCGCCAGCAGCCCGGCTCATACTGAGTGGGGAGAGACCCAGTACTTC; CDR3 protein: CASSPAHTEWGETQYF
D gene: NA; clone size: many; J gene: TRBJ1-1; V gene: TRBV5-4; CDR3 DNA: TGTGCCAGCAGCGCCGGTCGGGGGGTAGACACTGAAGCTTTCTTT; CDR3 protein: CASSAGRGVDTEAFF